These 16 T cell receptor beta chains came from one sample sequenced in a study of cytomegalovirus exposure and HLA in healthy donors. Primers included in the PCR were 60 Vbeta and 13 Jbeta primers. Clones were sequenced by immunoSEQ multiplex PCR, and TCRdb holds only the in-frame ones, with some missing. The repertoire holds 150,000 or so clones, approximately 79% seen once, with approximately 7.1% in the top ten. The sequenced sample consisted of PBMCs. The receptor source for this set is a man aged 35-49 years in good health and CMV-seropositive.

The chain couples TRBV7-9 to TRBJ2-7; 10 bases line up with TRBD1. The junction had 7 bases not matched to a gene; V was cut back by 5 bases and J by 3 bases. This CDR3 has 15 residues. Germline V gene data show CDR1 as SEHNR and CDR2 as FQNEAQ (reference sequence). In nucleotides, the CDR3 is TGTGCCAGCAGCCGTAGGGACAGGGGAAACTACGAGCAGTACTTC. Translated, it gives CASSRRDRGNYEQYF.

The rearrangement links TRBV6-1 to TRBJ1-6, with 8 bases identical to TRBD1. CDR1 and CDR2 (germline): MNHNS, SASEGT. Trimming cost V 4 bases and J 7 bases; bases outside gene matches: 3. This CDR3 comprises 14 residues. The CDR3 sequence: CASSVDRENSPLHF. CDR3 coding DNA: TGTGCCAGCAGTGTGGACAGGGAAAATTCACCCCTCCACTTT.

The CDR3 here is CASSIGSGGADTQYF. The CDR3 DNA follows: TGTGCCAGTAGTATTGGTAGCGGGGGGGCAGATACGCAGTATTTT. This chain joins TRBV19 and TRBJ2-3; 11 bases line up with TRBD2. From germline, CDR1 is LNHDA and CDR2 SQIVND (reference sequence). Germline trimming cut 3 bases from V and 4 bases from J; bases unmatched to any gene: 3. The CDR3 runs 15 residues.

The chain recombines TRBV5-1 with TRBJ1-1; D may be TRBD1 (5 bases). Per germline, CDR1 SGHRS and CDR2 YFSETQ. Trimming shortened V by 0 bases and J by 1 base, and 13 bases separated the two germline ends. This CDR3 region has 16 residues. The CDR3 region has the DNA TGCGCCAGCAGCTTGGTTCGGGGGTCGAAGAACACTGAAGCTTTCTTT. Protein: CASSLVRGSKNTEAFF. The variable domain in full, completed from reference TRBV5-1 and TRBJ1-1, reads KAGVTQTPRYLIKTRGQQVTLSCSPISGHRSVSWYQQTPGQGLQFLFEYFSETQRNKGNFPGRFSGRQFSNSRSEMNVSTLELGDSALYLCASSLVRGSKNTEAFFGQGTRLTVV.

The rearrangement joins TRBV10-3 to TRBJ1-3; perhaps TRBD1 as D (6 bases). CDR3 size: 13 residues. The V end lost 11 bases, the J end lost 0 bases, and 11 bases lay between the germline ends. The germline V gene encodes CDR1 ENHRY and CDR2 SYGVKD. The CDR3 bases are TGTGCCTCAGGACAGAGCTCTGGAAACACCATATATTTT. It yields the protein CASGQSSGNTIYF.

CDR3 DNA sequence: TGTGCCAGCAGTTACCTAGCGGCCACCGCTGGTTGGGAGACCCAGTACTTC. Amino acid sequence: CASSYLAATAGWETQYF. The genes are TRBV7-9 and TRBJ2-5; 7 bases match TRBD2. Looked up from germline, CDR1 is SEHNR and CDR2 is FQNEAQ (reference sequence). The CDR3 spans 17 residues. V lost 6 bases to trimming and J lost 5 bases; unmatched junction nucleotides: 18. The full variable domain, rest sourced from reference TRBV7-9 and TRBJ2-5, is DTGVSQNPRHKITKRGQNVTFRCDPISEHNRLYWYRQTLGQGPEFLTYFQNEAQLEKSRLLSDRFSAERPKGSFSTLEIQRTEQGDSAMYLCASSYLAATAGWETQYFGPGTRLLVL.

This clone has more than one count but fewer than ten. The J gene is TRBJ2-7, the V gene TRBV18, with a possible D match to TRBD1 (5 bases). This CDR3 contains 13 residues. Germline CDR1 KGHSH, CDR2 LQKENI. V was shortened by 3 bases and J by 0 bases, with 6 bases between the two germline ends. The CDR3 loop is CASSPTASYEQYF. CDR3 DNA sequence: TGTGCCAGCTCACCGACAGCCTCCTACGAGCAGTACTTC. Drawing the rest from reference TRBV18 and TRBJ2-7, the complete variable domain is NAGVMQNPRHLVRRRGQEARLRCSPMKGHSHVYWYRQLPEEGLKFMVYLQKENIIDESGMPKERFSAEFPKEGPSILRIQQVVRGDSAAYFCASSPTASYEQYFGPGTRLTVT.

The gene calls are TRBV5-1 and TRBJ1-4; D perhaps matches TRBD1 (5 bases). CDR1 and CDR2 from the germline V gene are SGHRS and YFSETQ. This CDR3 spans 17 amino acids. Trimming pared 0 bases from V and 4 bases from J, leaving 16 bases between. In DNA form, the CDR3 reads TGCGCCAGCAGCTTGGGAGCCTCGACAGAACTTAATGAAAAACTGTTTTTT. Amino acid sequence: CASSLGASTELNEKLFF.

The sample holds one count of this clone. The rearrangement uses TRBV5-1 and TRBJ2-7, with 8 bases lining up with TRBD2. This CDR3 is 15 amino acids long. Trimming took 0 bases from V and 2 from J; bases not matched to a gene: 4. CDR1 and CDR2 from the germline V gene are SGHRS and YFSETQ. In DNA, the CDR3 is TGCGCCAGCAGCTTGGTCGGGGGGGGAACCTACGAGCAGTACTTC. It yields the protein CASSLVGGGTYEQYF.

There are a few counts of this clone. The chain combines TRBV30 with TRBJ1-6, with D tentatively TRBD1 (6 bases). The CDR3 length is 12 residues. Germline CDR1 is GTSNPN and CDR2 is SVGIG (reference sequence). The V end lost 5 bases, the J end lost 5 bases, and 7 bases lay between the germline ends. Here the CDR3 reads CAWGQNNSPLHF. CDR3 nucleotide sequence: TGTGCCTGGGGACAGAATAATTCACCCCTCCACTTT.

This chain connects TRBV10-3 to TRBJ1-5; possibly TRBD1 for D (5 bases). Per the germline V gene, CDR1 is ENHRY and CDR2 is SYGVKD. V was pared by 2 bases and J by 5 bases, with 19 bases between. The CDR3 totals 17 residues. CDR3 loop: CAISEPGIPSVHQPQHF. Here the CDR3 DNA reads TGTGCCATCAGTGAGCCAGGGATCCCCTCGGTACATCAGCCCCAGCATTTT.

This chain links TRBV5-1 with TRBJ2-7; maybe TRBD1 (5 bases). The CDR3 runs 13 residues. Germline V gene data show CDR1 as SGHRS and CDR2 as YFSETQ. Trimming cost V 4 bases and J 3 bases, with 11 bases left between them. Here the CDR3 DNA reads TGCGCCAGCAGCCCTGGACACAGCTACGAGCAGTACTTC. As protein: CASSPGHSYEQYF.

This clone was picked up one time. The chain uses TRBV10-3 and TRBJ1-2, with 10 bases that match TRBD1. With V trimmed by 3 bases and J by 8 bases, 9 bases remained unmatched. Looked up from germline, CDR1 is ENHRY and CDR2 is SYGVKD. This CDR3 is built from 15 residues. The CDR3 DNA sequence: TGTGCCATCAGTGAACCGGGACAGGGGTGGGGCGGCTACACCTTC. Amino acids: CAISEPGQGWGGYTF.

This clone came up a few times. This chain connects TRBV7-2 to TRBJ1-4, with D hard to call. CDR3 length: 12 amino acids. V lost 7 bases and J 8 bases, leaving 11 bases between the germline ends. Germline V CDR1 and CDR2: SGHTA, FQGNSA. The CDR3 loop is CASTLGGEKLFF. The CDR3, as DNA: TGTGCCAGCACTCTAGGAGGGGAAAAACTGTTTTTT.

This clone was detected only once. V usage is TRBV7-6 and J usage is TRBJ2-7; no clear D. There are 13 residues in the CDR3. V lost 1 base to trimming and J lost 3 bases, with 7 bases between them. The V gene's germline CDR1 is SGHVS and CDR2 FNYEAQ. In DNA form, the CDR3 reads TGTGCCAGCAGCTTAGGACCTAGCTACGAGCAGTACTTC. This sequence encodes CASSLGPSYEQYF.

This chain connects TRBV7-9 to TRBJ2-5; tentative D call: TRBD2 (6 bases). Trimming removed 8 bases from V and 2 bases from J, with 12 bases in between. Germline V CDR1 and CDR2: SEHNR, FQNEAQ (reference sequence). The CDR3 sequence is 13 residues long. This CDR3 is CASLSGLQETQYF. The CDR3 DNA reads TGTGCCAGCCTAAGCGGGCTACAAGAGACCCAGTACTTC.